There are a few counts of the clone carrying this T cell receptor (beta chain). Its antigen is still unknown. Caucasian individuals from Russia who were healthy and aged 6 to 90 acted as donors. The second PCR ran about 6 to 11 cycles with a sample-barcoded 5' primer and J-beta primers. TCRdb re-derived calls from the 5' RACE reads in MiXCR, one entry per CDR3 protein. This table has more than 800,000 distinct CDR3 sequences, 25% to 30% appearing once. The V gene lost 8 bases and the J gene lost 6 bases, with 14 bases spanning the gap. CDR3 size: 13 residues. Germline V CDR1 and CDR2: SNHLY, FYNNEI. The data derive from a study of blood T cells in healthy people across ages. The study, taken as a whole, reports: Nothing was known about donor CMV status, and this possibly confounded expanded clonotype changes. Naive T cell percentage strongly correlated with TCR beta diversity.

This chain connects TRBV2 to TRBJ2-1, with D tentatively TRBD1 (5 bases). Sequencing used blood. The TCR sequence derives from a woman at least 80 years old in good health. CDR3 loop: CASSQGRPNEQFF. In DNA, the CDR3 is TGTGCCAGCTCCCAGGGCAGACCCAATGAGCAGTTCTTC.